This T cell receptor beta chain emerged from a study of T cell repertoires and HLA-DP antigens. This clone has more than one count but fewer than ten. What it binds is not known. This CDR3 spans 16 amino acids. Germline V gene data show CDR1 as SEHNR and CDR2 as FQNEAQ (reference sequence). The V segment lost 4 bases and the J segment 3 bases; nucleotides outside the gene matches: 7. Each pre-culture CD4+ sample aimed for approximately 200,000 T cell genomes at deep resolution. TCRdb's copy holds only in-frame clones and misses some; the assay was immunoSEQ multiplex PCR. The sample has about 73,000 clones; roughly 77% are singletons. Average purity of the negatively selected CD4+ T cells was around 98%.

This chain connects TRBV7-9 to TRBJ1-4; 8 positions agree with TRBD1. This receptor was obtained from a man in his 60s in good health and CMV-seronegative. Source material: CD4+ T cells from PBMCs. In nucleotides, the CDR3 is TGTGCCAGCAGCTCAGGACAGGGTGGTTCTAATGAAAAACTGTTTTTT. It translates to CASSSGQGGSNEKLFF.